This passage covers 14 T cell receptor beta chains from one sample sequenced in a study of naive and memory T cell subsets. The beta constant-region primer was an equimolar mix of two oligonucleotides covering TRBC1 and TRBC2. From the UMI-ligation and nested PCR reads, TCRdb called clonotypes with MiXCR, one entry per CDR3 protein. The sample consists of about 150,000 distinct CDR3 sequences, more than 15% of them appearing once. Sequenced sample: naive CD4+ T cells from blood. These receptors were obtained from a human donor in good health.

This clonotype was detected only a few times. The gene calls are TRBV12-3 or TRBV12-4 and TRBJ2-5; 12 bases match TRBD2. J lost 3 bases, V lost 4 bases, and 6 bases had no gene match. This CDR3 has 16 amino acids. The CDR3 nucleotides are TGTGCCAGCAGTTCCGGACTAGCGGGAATAGAAGAGACCCAGTACTTC. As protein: CASSSGLAGIEETQYF.

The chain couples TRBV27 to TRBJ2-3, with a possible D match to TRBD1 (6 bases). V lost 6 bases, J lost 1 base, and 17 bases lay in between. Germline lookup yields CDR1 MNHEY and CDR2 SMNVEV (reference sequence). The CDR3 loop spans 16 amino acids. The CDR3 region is CASSPVFGTRTDTQYF. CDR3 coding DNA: TGTGCCAGCAGCCCCGTTTTCGGGACACGCACAGATACGCAGTATTTT.

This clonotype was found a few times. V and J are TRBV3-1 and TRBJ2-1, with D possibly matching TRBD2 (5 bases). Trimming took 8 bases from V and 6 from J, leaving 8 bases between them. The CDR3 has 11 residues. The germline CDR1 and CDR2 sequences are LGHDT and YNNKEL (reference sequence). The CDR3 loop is CASSSGNEQFF. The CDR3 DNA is TGTGCCAGCTCCAGCGGCAATGAGCAGTTCTTC.

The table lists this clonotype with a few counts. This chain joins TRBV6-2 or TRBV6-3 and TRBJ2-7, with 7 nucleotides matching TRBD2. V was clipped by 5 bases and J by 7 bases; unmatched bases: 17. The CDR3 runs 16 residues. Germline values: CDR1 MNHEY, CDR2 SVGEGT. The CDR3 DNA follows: TGTGCCAGCAGTCCCCTGAGCGGGATCCTCGTGGAAGAGCAGTACTTC. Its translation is CASSPLSGILVEEQYF.

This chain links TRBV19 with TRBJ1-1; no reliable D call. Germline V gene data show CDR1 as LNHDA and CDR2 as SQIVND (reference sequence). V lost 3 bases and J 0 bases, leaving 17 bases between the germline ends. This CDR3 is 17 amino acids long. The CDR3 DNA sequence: TGTGCCAGTAGTATGCTTTTGTCAGCTACAATGAACACTGAAGCTTTCTTT. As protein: CASSMLLSATMNTEAFF. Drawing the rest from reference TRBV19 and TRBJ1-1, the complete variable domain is DGGITQSPKYLFRKEGQNVTLSCEQNLNHDAMYWYRQDPGQGLRLIYYSQIVNDFQKGDIAEGYSVSREKKESFPLTVTSAQKNPTAFYLCASSMLLSATMNTEAFFGQGTRLTVV.

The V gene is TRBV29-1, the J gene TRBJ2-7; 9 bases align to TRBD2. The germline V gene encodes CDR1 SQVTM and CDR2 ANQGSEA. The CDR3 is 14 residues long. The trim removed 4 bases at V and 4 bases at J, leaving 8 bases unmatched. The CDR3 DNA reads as TGCAGCGTTGGCCCCCCTAGCGGGACTTACGAGCAGTACTTC. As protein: CSVGPPSGTYEQYF.

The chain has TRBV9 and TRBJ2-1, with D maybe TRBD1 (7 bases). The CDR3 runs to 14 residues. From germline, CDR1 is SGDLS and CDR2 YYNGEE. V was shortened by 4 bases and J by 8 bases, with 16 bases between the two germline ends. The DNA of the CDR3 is TGTGCCAGCAGCAAGCGACAGGGCGGGGATGAGCAGTTCTTC. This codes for CASSKRQGGDEQFF.

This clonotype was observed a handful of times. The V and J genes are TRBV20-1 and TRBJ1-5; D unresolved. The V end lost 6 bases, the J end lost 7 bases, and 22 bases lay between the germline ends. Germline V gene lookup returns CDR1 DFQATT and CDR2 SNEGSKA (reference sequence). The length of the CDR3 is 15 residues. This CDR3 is CSAVSGLGHDQPQHF. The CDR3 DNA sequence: TGCAGTGCCGTTTCTGGACTAGGGCATGACCAGCCCCAGCATTTT.

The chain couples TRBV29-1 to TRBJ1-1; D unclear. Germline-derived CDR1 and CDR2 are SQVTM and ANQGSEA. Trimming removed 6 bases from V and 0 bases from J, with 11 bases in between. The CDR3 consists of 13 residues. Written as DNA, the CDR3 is TGCAGCGTGGCGGGGATCATGAACACTGAAGCTTTCTTT. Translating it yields CSVAGIMNTEAFF.

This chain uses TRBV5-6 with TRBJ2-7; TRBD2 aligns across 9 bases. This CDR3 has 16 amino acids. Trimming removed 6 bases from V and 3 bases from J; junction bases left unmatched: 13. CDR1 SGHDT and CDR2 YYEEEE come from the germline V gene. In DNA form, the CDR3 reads TGTGCCAGCACCGTACAAGTGGCGGGAGGGAACTACGAGCAGTACTTC. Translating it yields CASTVQVAGGNYEQYF.

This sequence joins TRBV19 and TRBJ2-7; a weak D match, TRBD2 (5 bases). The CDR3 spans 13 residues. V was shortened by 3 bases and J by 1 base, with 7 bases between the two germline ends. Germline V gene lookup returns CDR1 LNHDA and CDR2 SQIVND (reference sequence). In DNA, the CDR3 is TGTGCCAGTAGTATCCAGCGGTCCTACGAGCAGTACTTC. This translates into CASSIQRSYEQYF. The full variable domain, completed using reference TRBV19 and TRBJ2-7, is DGGITQSPKYLFRKEGQNVTLSCEQNLNHDAMYWYRQDPGQGLRLIYYSQIVNDFQKGDIAEGYSVSREKKESFPLTVTSAQKNPTAFYLCASSIQRSYEQYFGPGTRLTVT.

In DNA form, the CDR3 reads TGTGCCTCCGCTCGAGCAGATACGCAGTATTTT. It specifies CASARADTQYF. The rearrangement uses TRBV30 and TRBJ2-3; D is unclear. Germline loops: CDR1 GTSNPN, CDR2 SVGIG (reference sequence). The CDR3 consists of 11 residues. V lost 7 bases and J lost 4, with 9 bases in between.

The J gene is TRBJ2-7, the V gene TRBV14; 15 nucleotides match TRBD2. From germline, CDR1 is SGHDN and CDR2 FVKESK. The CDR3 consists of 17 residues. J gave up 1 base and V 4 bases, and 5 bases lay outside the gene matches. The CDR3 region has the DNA TGTGCCAGCAGCCTGGGACTAGCGGGAGGAAGGTCCTACGAGCAGTACTTC. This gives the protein CASSLGLAGGRSYEQYF.

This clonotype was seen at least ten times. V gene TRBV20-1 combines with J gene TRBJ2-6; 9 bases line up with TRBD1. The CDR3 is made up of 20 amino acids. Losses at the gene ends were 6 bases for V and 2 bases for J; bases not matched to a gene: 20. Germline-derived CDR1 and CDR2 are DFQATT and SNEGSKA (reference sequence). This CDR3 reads CSASDRDRVLATPGANVLTF. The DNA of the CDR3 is TGCAGTGCAAGTGACCGGGACAGGGTTTTGGCCACTCCTGGGGCCAACGTCCTGACTTTC.